This T cell receptor (beta chain) derives from a study of tumor and adjacent non-tumor tissue in lung cancer. Whole-study context: Stage I to III disease affected 10 men and roughly five women aged roughly 31 to 80.

To note about this clonotype: Given a much more abundant clone one base away, this may be a read error.

The library came from three nested PCR rounds adapted from ARM-PCR protocols. TCRdb redid the calling of the multiplex PCR reads with MiXCR, one entry per CDR3 protein. The repertoire holds about 80,000 distinct CDR3 sequences, approximately 77% seen once, with 8% to 9.5% in the top ten. This CDR3 spans 11 amino acids. Per the germline V gene, CDR1 is DFQATT and CDR2 is SNEGSKA (reference sequence). The template was RNA from unsorted bulk tissue. The sequencing input was lung tumor tissue. The receptor comes from a middle-aged woman with non-small cell lung cancer. This chain uses TRBV20-1 with TRBJ1-5; D ambiguous. CDR3 coding DNA: TGCAGTACTAGCAGTAATCAGCCCCAGCATTTT. This codes for CSTSSNQPQHF.